The entry below describes one TCR beta chain. The antigen is not known. The selected patients with pancreatic ductal adenocarcinoma had surgery but no neoadjuvant therapy. This sample is drawn from a study of T cells in pancreatic ductal adenocarcinoma. Points from the study as a whole: Enrichment of CD45RO+ effector over naive T cells in tumors may bias clonality. The resected cohort was biased toward the minority with early-stage disease.

Germline lookup yields CDR1 SGHTA and CDR2 FQGTGA. Losses at the gene ends were 5 bases for V and 5 bases for J; bases not matched to a gene: 3. CDR3 length: 14 residues. Generated by immunoSEQ multiplex PCR, the TCRdb table keeps only in-frame clones and is missing some. This sample has roughly 100,000 clones, with about 96% found just once. This sequence joins TRBV7-3 and TRBJ2-3; 11 nucleotides match TRBD2. Sequenced: PBMCs. The receptor was isolated from a human donor with pancreatic ductal adenocarcinoma. The CDR3 DNA is TGTGCCAGCAGCCCTGGGACTAGCGGAGATACGCAGTATTTT. Translating it yields CASSPGTSGDTQYF.